Below, 27 T cell receptor beta chains from the same sample are listed, as sequenced in a study of shared clonotypes between healthy human individuals (TCRdb year 2020). To prepare the library, the immunoSEQ multiplex PCR assay was applied. TCRdb carries this immuneACCESS record with in-frame sequences only. Its versions omit some clonotypes, under half of them owing to an unresolved V gene in the studies checked, with the rest unexplained. The sample table holds about 580,000 clones, of which roughly 98% were seen once. Approximately 0.3% of the sample is in the top ten clones. CD8 naive samples were CD45RO-negative cells positively selected for CCR7, giving a CD45RA+CCR7+ population that excluded TemRA cells. Sequencing was done on a sample of naive CD8+ T cells sorted from blood. The cell subset or site label here, explained by the study, means: CD45RA+CCR7+. These receptors all stem from a man aged 30 to 45 in good health.

This clone was observed once. The genes are TRBV19 and TRBJ2-2; TRBD1 might be the D (6 bases). Germline assignment: CDR1 LNHDA and CDR2 SQIVND (reference sequence). The CDR3 sequence is 16 residues long. Trimming took off 6 bases at V and 6 bases at J, with 20 bases between the two ends. CDR3 sequence (DNA): TGTGCCAGTAGCTACAGGGAAGGGCTAAAGGCCGGGGAGCTGTTTTTT. As protein: CASSYREGLKAGELFF.

This rearrangement joins TRBV5-1 to TRBJ2-4, with D maybe TRBD1 (5 bases). Germline V gene sequence: CDR1 SGHRS, CDR2 YFSETQ. V lost 0 bases, J lost 3 bases, and 10 bases lay in between. The CDR3 has 15 amino acids. CDR3 DNA sequence: TGCGCCAGCAGCTTGGGTGCCGACAGCAAAAACATTCAGTACTTC. It specifies CASSLGADSKNIQYF. The whole variable domain, remainder taken from reference TRBV5-1 and TRBJ2-4, is KAGVTQTPRYLIKTRGQQVTLSCSPISGHRSVSWYQQTPGQGLQFLFEYFSETQRNKGNFPGRFSGRQFSNSRSEMNVSTLELGDSALYLCASSLGADSKNIQYFGAGTRLSVL.

The V gene is TRBV9, the J gene TRBJ2-7, with D possibly being TRBD1 (5 bases). The CDR3 has 13 amino acids. From germline, CDR1 is SGDLS and CDR2 YYNGEE. Trimming stripped 6 bases from V and 4 bases from J, with 14 bases between. CDR3 region: CASNSGKEYEQYF. CDR3 nucleotides: TGTGCCAGCAACTCAGGGAAAGAATACGAGCAGTACTTC. Full variable domain (remainder filled in from reference TRBV9 and TRBJ2-7): DSGVTQTPKHLITATGQRVTLRCSPRSGDLSVYWYQQSLDQGLQFLIQYYNGEERAKGNILERFSAQQFPDLHSELNLSSLELGDSALYFCASNSGKEYEQYFGPGTRLTVT.

J is TRBJ2-7 and V is TRBV27; the D is unclear. The CDR3 runs 18 residues. CDR1 and CDR2 from the germline V gene are MNHEY and SMNVEV (reference sequence). The V end lost 0 bases, the J end lost 3 bases, and 21 bases lay between the germline ends. CDR3 DNA sequence: TGTGCCAGCAGTTTATCGACTGGGGTGGGGTCCTTACTCTACGAGCAGTACTTC. Encoded protein: CASSLSTGVGSLLYEQYF.

This rearrangement joins TRBV7-9 to TRBJ2-2, with D unresolved. The germline gives CDR1 SEHNR, CDR2 FQNEAQ (reference sequence). This CDR3 is 16 amino acids long. V was cut by 7 bases and J by 0 bases, with 15 bases left in between. The CDR3, as DNA: TGTGCCAGCAACAATAACGAGCCCGCGAACACCGGGGAGCTGTTTTTT. Amino acids: CASNNNEPANTGELFF.

V usage is TRBV4-1 and J usage is TRBJ2-1, with D possibly TRBD2 on 6 matching bases. CDR3 length: 15 residues. Trimming removed 4 bases at V and 9 bases at J, with 19 bases between. Germline V CDR1 and CDR2: MGHRA, YSYEKL. The CDR3 spells CASSPGLATRLEQFF. The CDR3 DNA reads TGCGCCAGCAGCCCTGGGCTAGCGACACGTCTTGAGCAGTTCTTC.

The chain is built from TRBV19 and TRBJ2-6; a possible D gene is TRBD1 (6 bases). V gave up 2 bases and J gave up 0 bases, with 14 bases separating them. Germline lookup yields CDR1 LNHDA and CDR2 SQIVND (reference sequence). The CDR3 sequence is 18 residues long. This chain's CDR3 is CASSIMDRVNSGANVLTF. In DNA form, the CDR3 reads TGTGCCAGTAGTATAATGGACAGAGTAAACTCTGGGGCCAACGTCCTGACTTTC.

This clone was seen a few times. The chain joins TRBV9 to TRBJ2-7; 11 nucleotides align to TRBD1. Germline values: CDR1 SGDLS, CDR2 YYNGEE. The CDR3 consists of 14 residues. V was pared by 4 bases and J by 5 bases, with 5 bases of the junction left unmatched. In nucleotides, the CDR3 is TGTGCCAGCAGCATCGGACAGGGGGCGGACGAGCAGTACTTC. Amino acid sequence: CASSIGQGADEQYF.

The V gene is TRBV7-9, the J gene TRBJ2-7; D is unclear. The germline V gene has CDR1 SEHNR and CDR2 FQNEAQ (reference sequence). The CDR3 contains 12 residues. The V gene lost 1 base and the J gene lost 6 bases, with 7 bases spanning the gap. The CDR3 nucleotides read TGTGCCAGCAGCTTAGGTCCGATCGAGCAGTACTTC. This sequence encodes CASSLGPIEQYF.

The chain employs TRBV6-5 and TRBJ2-1; possible D gene TRBD1, 5 bases. CDR1 MNHEY and CDR2 SVGAGI come from the germline V gene. V gave up 7 bases and J gave up 8 bases, with 15 bases separating them. The CDR3 covers 13 residues. CDR3 nucleotide sequence: TGTGCCAGCAATCCAGGGCCCGCGTATGAGCAGTTCTTC. It specifies CASNPGPAYEQFF.

The V and J genes are TRBV28 and TRBJ2-7; no definite D call. V was cut by 6 bases and J by 7 bases, with 16 bases left in between. From germline, CDR1 is MDHEN and CDR2 SYDVKM. The CDR3 spans 13 residues. The DNA of the CDR3 is TGTGCCAGCAGCCCCCTCGGGCCGCCGGAGCAGTACTTC. Its translation: CASSPLGPPEQYF. Together with reference TRBV28 and TRBJ2-7, the CDR3 gives the full variable domain: DVKVTQSSRYLVKRTGEKVFLECVQDMDHENMFWYRQDPGLGLRLIYFSYDVKMKEKGDIPEGYSVSREKKERFSLILESASTNQTSMYLCASSPLGPPEQYFGPGTRLTVT.

The rearrangement uses TRBV29-1 and TRBJ2-1; perhaps TRBD2 as D (6 bases). The germline V and J ends were trimmed by 3 bases and 2 bases, with 14 bases remaining between them. The V gene's germline CDR1 is SQVTM and CDR2 ANQGSEA. The CDR3 sequence is 15 residues long. The CDR3 sequence is CSVEWGRKAYNEQFF. In DNA form, the CDR3 reads TGCAGCGTTGAGTGGGGGAGGAAAGCCTACAATGAGCAGTTCTTC.

V is TRBV6-1 and J is TRBJ2-7; 10 bases are a match to TRBD1. This CDR3 comprises 13 residues. Germline assignment: CDR1 MNHNS and CDR2 SASEGT. The J segment lost 5 bases and the V segment lost 8 bases, leaving 6 bases of the junction unmatched. This CDR3 reads CASGQGEGHEQYF. CDR3 bases: TGTGCCAGCGGACAGGGGGAGGGCCACGAGCAGTACTTC.

V usage is TRBV27 and J usage is TRBJ2-1; 8 bases fit TRBD2. This CDR3 spans 15 amino acids. V shed 0 bases and J 8 bases; nucleotides not matched to a gene: 6. Germline V gives CDR1 MNHEY, CDR2 SMNVEV (reference sequence). CDR3 region: CASSLSTGRVDEQFF. The DNA of the CDR3 is TGTGCCAGCAGTTTATCGACCGGGAGGGTGGATGAGCAGTTCTTC.

This chain joins TRBV5-4 and TRBJ2-7; D might be TRBD1 (5 bases). Germline V gives CDR1 SGHNT, CDR2 YYREEE (reference sequence). This CDR3 is built from 14 residues. V was cut by 2 bases and J by 5 bases, with 14 bases left in between. CDR3 DNA sequence: TGTGCCAGCAGCTTAACGCTTGGGGCTGACGAGCAGTACTTC. Translated: CASSLTLGADEQYF.

This chain's CDR3 is CASSLEWDRVEQYF. DNA for the CDR3: TGTGCCAGCAGCTTAGAGTGGGACAGGGTAGAGCAGTACTTC. The gene calls are TRBV7-9 and TRBJ2-7; TRBD1 matches at 9 bases. Germline V gene lookup returns CDR1 SEHNR and CDR2 FQNEAQ (reference sequence). V was pared by 1 base and J by 7 bases, with 5 bases of the junction left unmatched. The CDR3 contains 14 residues.

The chain employs TRBV5-1 and TRBJ2-7; tentatively, D is TRBD1 (6 bases). CDR3 length equals 13 residues. V was clipped by 7 bases and J by 9 bases, with 20 bases between them. Germline V gene sequence: CDR1 SGHRS, CDR2 YFSETQ. This CDR3 is CASWDINQNRQYF. In DNA, the CDR3 is TGCGCCAGCTGGGACATAAACCAGAATCGGCAGTACTTC.

The genes are TRBV14 and TRBJ2-7; D is unclear. Trimming removed 0 bases at V and 4 bases at J, with 7 bases between. The CDR3 sequence is 13 residues long. Germline-derived CDR1 and CDR2 are SGHDN and FVKESK. CDR3 coding DNA: TGTGCCAGCAGCCAAGATCTAGATTACGAGCAGTACTTC. This translates into CASSQDLDYEQYF.

The rearrangement joins TRBV28 to TRBJ2-1, with TRBD2 matching 11 bases. Per germline, CDR1 MDHEN and CDR2 SYDVKM. The V gene end was trimmed by 3 bases and the J gene end by 8 bases; junction bases not matched to a gene: 6. The CDR3 loop spans 15 amino acids. The CDR3 DNA is TGTGCCAGCAGTTTCATAGCGGGAGGGGGCGATGAGCAGTTCTTC. It encodes CASSFIAGGGDEQFF.

The chain uses TRBV19 and TRBJ1-2; no reliable D call. CDR1 is LNHDA and CDR2 is SQIVND in the germline V gene (reference sequence). The CDR3 runs to 11 residues. V dropped 4 bases and J dropped 4 bases, with 4 bases sitting between them. The CDR3 region is CASSSRYGYTF. CDR3 DNA sequence: TGTGCCAGTAGTAGCCGCTATGGCTACACCTTC.

The chain is built from TRBV6-9 and TRBJ2-7; TRBD1 matches 12 bases. The V gene end was trimmed by 0 bases and the J gene end by 5 bases; junction bases not matched to a gene: 8. The length of the CDR3 is 17 residues. Germline V gene sequence: CDR1 MNHGY, CDR2 SVAAGI. The CDR3 region has the DNA TGTGCCAGCAGTTATTCGCGGGACAGGGGGCAGGCGGACGAGCAGTACTTC. Translating gives CASSYSRDRGQADEQYF.

The chain recombines TRBV10-2 with TRBJ1-4; 9 nucleotides line up with TRBD1. Losses at the gene ends were 7 bases for V and 5 bases for J; bases not matched to a gene: 8. Germline CDR1 WSHSY, CDR2 SAAADI. The CDR3 sequence is 15 residues long. The CDR3 nucleotides read TGCGCCAGCATGCGGTGGACAGGGGCAAATGAAAAACTGTTTTTT. Residues: CASMRWTGANEKLFF.

The J gene is TRBJ1-2, the V gene TRBV7-6; 8 bases are a match to TRBD1. After removal of 0 bases from V and 6 bases from J, the junction contained 18 bases not matched to a gene. Germline CDR1 SGHVS, CDR2 FNYEAQ. The CDR3 spans 19 residues. The CDR3 bases are TGTGCCAGCAGCTTAGCGTCTGTGTACGGGGCAGGGGGCGTCGATGGCTACACCTTC. As protein: CASSLASVYGAGGVDGYTF.

This chain uses TRBV27 with TRBJ2-1; 10 nucleotides match TRBD2. The V gene end was trimmed by 5 bases and the J gene end by 3 bases; junction bases not matched to a gene: 10. The V gene's germline CDR1 is MNHEY and CDR2 SMNVEV (reference sequence). The CDR3 length is 17 residues. CDR3: CASSAIPGLARYNEQFF. The CDR3 DNA is TGTGCCAGCAGTGCAATCCCGGGACTAGCGCGCTACAATGAGCAGTTCTTC.

V and J are TRBV27 and TRBJ1-1; D not resolved. With 8 bases removed from V and 4 bases from J, the gap between germline ends came to 11 bases. The CDR3 extends over 12 amino acids. CDR1 is MNHEY, CDR2 SMNVEV, per germline (reference sequence). CDR3 sequence (DNA): TGTGCCAGCTCTAATCCCCTCACTGAAGCTTTCTTT. This sequence encodes CASSNPLTEAFF.

This rearrangement joins TRBV4-1 to TRBJ2-7; 7 bases agree with TRBD1. Germline trimming cut 3 bases from V and 7 bases from J; bases unmatched to any gene: 3. The CDR3 totals 12 residues. Germline V gene lookup returns CDR1 MGHRA and CDR2 YSYEKL. The CDR3 reads CASSQTGREQYF. The CDR3 nucleotides are TGCGCCAGCAGCCAGACAGGGCGGGAGCAGTACTTC.

Worth noting for this clone: A junction end diverges from the germline sequence, so it may reflect a read error. The genes are TRBV7-3 and TRBJ2-1, with 13 positions matching TRBD2. This CDR3 is built from 18 residues. Germline V gene sequence: CDR1 SGHTA, CDR2 FQGTGA. CDR3 DNA: TGTGCCAGCAGCTTAATTAGGACTAGCGGGAGCTCCGACAATGAGCAGTTCTTC. Translation gives CASSLIRTSGSSDNEQFF.